This entry lists 22 T cell receptor beta chains sequenced from one sample in a study of blood T cell repertoires in COVID-19. Sequenced by immunoSEQ multiplex PCR; TCRdb stores in-frame clones only, minus some. The table records over 200,000 clones, around 87% of them present only once. The sample comprised peripheral blood. These receptors came from a woman aged 45 to 65 with acute or convalescent COVID-19.

The chain has TRBV27 and TRBJ1-1; 8 nucleotides match TRBD1. J gave up 4 bases and V 6 bases, and 7 bases lay outside the gene matches. The CDR3 has 14 residues. Germline loops: CDR1 MNHEY, CDR2 SMNVEV (reference sequence). The CDR3 coding sequence is TGTGCCAGCAGCGAGGACAGGGTTGGCACTGAAGCTTTCTTT. Protein product: CASSEDRVGTEAFF.

The chain couples TRBV29-1 to TRBJ2-1; D is possibly TRBD2 (6 bases). V was clipped by 6 bases and J by 11 bases, with 20 bases between them. Germline V gene data show CDR1 as SQVTM and CDR2 as ANQGSEA. This CDR3 is built from 13 residues. This CDR3 is CSVAAWGEEKQFF. The CDR3 region has the DNA TGCAGCGTCGCTGCTTGGGGGGAGGAAAAGCAGTTCTTC.

The J gene is TRBJ2-7, the V gene TRBV7-3; the D gene is possibly TRBD2 (7 bases). This CDR3 contains 14 residues. Germline CDR1 reads SGHTA; CDR2 reads FQGTGA. Trimming removed 4 bases at V and 4 bases at J, with 14 bases between. The CDR3 spells CASSSLGGRYEQYF. The CDR3 bases are TGTGCCAGCAGCTCACTCGGGGGGCGTTACGAGCAGTACTTC.

The chain is built from TRBV19 and TRBJ1-4; D not resolved. Germline V gives CDR1 LNHDA, CDR2 SQIVND (reference sequence). The CDR3 runs to 16 residues. V was cut by 0 bases and J by 2 bases, with 10 bases left in between. The CDR3 DNA sequence: TGTGCCAGTAGTATAGATCCGGGATCTACTAATGAAAAACTGTTTTTT. Protein product: CASSIDPGSTNEKLFF. Full variable domain (outside the CDR3, taken from reference TRBV19 and TRBJ1-4): DGGITQSPKYLFRKEGQNVTLSCEQNLNHDAMYWYRQDPGQGLRLIYYSQIVNDFQKGDIAEGYSVSREKKESFPLTVTSAQKNPTAFYLCASSIDPGSTNEKLFFGSGTQLSVL.

The CDR3 sequence is CASSPPVTEAFF. DNA for the CDR3: TGTGCCAGCTCACCACCCGTCACTGAAGCTTTCTTT. V and J are TRBV18 and TRBJ1-1, with D uncertain. Germline lookup yields CDR1 KGHSH and CDR2 LQKENI. Trimming took 0 bases from V and 4 from J, leaving 3 bases between them. The CDR3 spans 12 residues.

The V call is TRBV7-2, the J call TRBJ1-2; TRBD1 agrees at 7 bases. The V gene end was trimmed by 3 bases and the J gene end by 7 bases; junction bases not matched to a gene: 11. The CDR3 spans 15 residues. The germline CDR1 and CDR2 sequences are SGHTA and FQGNSA. CDR3 sequence (DNA): TGTGCCAGCAGCTTTCAGACAGGGTCGCTGGGTGGCTACACCTTC. Translating gives CASSFQTGSLGGYTF.

This rearrangement joins TRBV20-1 to TRBJ2-4, with 9 bases aligning to TRBD2. This CDR3 is 16 amino acids long. V shed 3 bases and J 0 bases; nucleotides not matched to a gene: 6. Per the germline V gene, CDR1 is DFQATT and CDR2 is SNEGSKA (reference sequence). DNA of the CDR3: TGCAGTGCTAGTTTTGCGGGAGGGCAAGCCAAAAACATTCAGTACTTC. Translation: CSASFAGGQAKNIQYF.

This clone was found once. The chain links TRBV7-2 to TRBJ1-5; the D gene is possibly TRBD1 (5 bases). Germline V gene lookup returns CDR1 SGHTA and CDR2 FQGNSA. This CDR3 has 15 amino acids. Trimming took 1 base from V and 0 from J, leaving 7 bases between them. The CDR3 coding sequence is TGTGCCAGCAGCTTAGGACAGTATAGCAATCAGCCCCAGCATTTT. Encoded protein: CASSLGQYSNQPQHF. Using reference TRBV7-2 and TRBJ1-5 for the parts outside the CDR3, the full variable domain is GAGVSQSPSNKVTEKGKDVELRCDPISGHTALYWYRQSLGQGLEFLIYFQGNSAPDKSGLPSDRFSAERTGGSVSTLTIQRTQQEDSAVYLCASSLGQYSNQPQHFGDGTRLSIL.

The rearrangement joins TRBV14 to TRBJ2-7, with 8 bases lining up with TRBD1. J gave up 2 bases and V 4 bases, and 4 bases lay outside the gene matches. The germline V gene encodes CDR1 SGHDN and CDR2 FVKESK. The CDR3 contains 14 residues. CDR3 sequence: CASSLLGQAYEQYF. CDR3 sequence (DNA): TGTGCCAGCAGCCTCTTGGGACAGGCCTACGAGCAGTACTTC. The whole variable domain, filled in from reference TRBV14 and TRBJ2-7, reads EAGVTQFPSHSVIEKGQTVTLRCDPISGHDNLYWYRRVMGKEIKFLLHFVKESKQDESGMPNNRFLAERTGGTYSTLKVQPAELEDSGVYFCASSLLGQAYEQYFGPGTRLTVT.

Here the CDR3 DNA reads TGCGCCAGCAGCTCCGGACAGGGAGACAATCAGCCCCAGCATTTT. Translating it yields CASSSGQGDNQPQHF. The J gene is TRBJ1-5, the V gene TRBV5-1; 8 nucleotides line up with TRBD1. Germline CDR1 is SGHRS and CDR2 is YFSETQ. The CDR3 is 15 residues long. The V segment lost 3 bases and the J segment 3 bases; nucleotides outside the gene matches: 5.

The CDR3 sequence is CASTPSGAGGETQYF. The CDR3 coding sequence is TGTGCCAGCACCCCCTCAGGAGCGGGAGGCGAGACCCAGTACTTC. The chain joins TRBV5-4 to TRBJ2-5; 9 positions agree with TRBD2. CDR1 and CDR2 (germline): SGHNT, YYREEE (reference sequence). J was trimmed by 5 bases and V by 6 bases; bases with no gene match: 11. The CDR3 runs to 15 residues.

The genes are TRBV4-2 and TRBJ1-5; TRBD1 matches 8 bases. Per the germline V gene, CDR1 is LGHNA and CDR2 is YNFKEQ. CDR3 length equals 16 residues. V shed 0 bases and J 3 bases; nucleotides not matched to a gene: 4. CDR3: CASSQDGDRNNQPQHF. The CDR3 coding sequence is TGTGCCAGCAGCCAAGACGGGGACAGGAACAATCAGCCCCAGCATTTT.

This chain uses TRBV5-1 with TRBJ2-2; 14 bases are shared with TRBD2. Germline V lookup: CDR1 SGHRS, CDR2 YFSETQ. The CDR3 consists of 20 residues. The ends lost 4 bases at V and 6 bases at J; junction bases unmatched: 17. DNA for the CDR3: TGCGCCAGCAGCACCTGGACTAGCGGGAGGCCCCCGAGTGTCGCCGGGGAGCTGTTTTTT. Translation: CASSTWTSGRPPSVAGELFF.

The chain combines TRBV30 with TRBJ2-1; possible D gene TRBD1, 9 bases. The germline V and J ends were trimmed by 2 bases and 6 bases, with 20 bases remaining between them. Germline assignment: CDR1 GTSNPN and CDR2 SVGIG (reference sequence). CDR3 length: 16 amino acids. This CDR3 is CAWSQQGAGGGNEQFF. The CDR3 bases are TGTGCCTGGAGTCAACAGGGGGCGGGAGGAGGCAATGAGCAGTTCTTC.

V usage is TRBV6-5 and J usage is TRBJ2-7; 7 nucleotides agree with TRBD1. Germline V gene data show CDR1 as MNHEY and CDR2 as SVGAGI. Trimming cost V 4 bases and J 1 base; bases outside gene matches: 10. The CDR3 is made up of 16 amino acids. The DNA of the CDR3 is TGTGCCAGCAGTTCAAACAGACAGGGTCGGTCCTACGAGCAGTACTTC. The encoded protein is CASSSNRQGRSYEQYF.

This chain connects TRBV6-4 to TRBJ1-5; the D is unclear. The CDR3 is 13 amino acids. Trimming cost V 6 bases and J 11 bases, with 17 bases left between them. Looked up from germline, CDR1 is MRHNA and CDR2 is SNTAGT. The CDR3 DNA reads as TGTGCCAGCAGGGCCGGGCCGGGGTCGGCCCAGCATTTT. It is translated as CASRAGPGSAQHF.

The V call is TRBV5-1, the J call TRBJ1-1, with D tentatively TRBD1 (6 bases). Deletions cut 4 bases from V and 4 bases from J, with 20 bases between. The germline CDR1 and CDR2 sequences are SGHRS and YFSETQ. CDR3 length: 16 amino acids. The CDR3, as DNA: TGCGCCAGCAGCGCCGCCCCGACAGGCCCCGGCACTGAAGCTTTCTTT. Translation gives CASSAAPTGPGTEAFF.

This clone came up a few times. The V and J genes are TRBV2 and TRBJ2-3, with TRBD2 matching 8 bases. Germline CDR1 reads SNHLY; CDR2 reads FYNNEI. The CDR3 totals 15 residues. V lost 6 bases to trimming and J lost 1 base; unmatched junction nucleotides: 6. The CDR3 sequence is CASRETSGGTDTQYF. CDR3 DNA: TGTGCCAGCAGAGAAACTAGCGGAGGCACAGATACGCAGTATTTT.

This sequence joins TRBV5-1 and TRBJ1-4, with D possibly TRBD1 on 6 matching bases. V lost 0 bases, J lost 8 bases, and 11 bases lay in between. CDR1 is SGHRS, CDR2 YFSETQ, per germline. This CDR3 is built from 14 residues. CDR3: CASSLAQGDEKLFF. The CDR3 DNA reads TGCGCCAGCAGCTTGGCACAGGGTGACGAAAAACTGTTTTTT. The complete variable domain, with remaining parts taken from reference TRBV5-1 and TRBJ1-4, reads KAGVTQTPRYLIKTRGQQVTLSCSPISGHRSVSWYQQTPGQGLQFLFEYFSETQRNKGNFPGRFSGRQFSNSRSEMNVSTLELGDSALYLCASSLAQGDEKLFFGSGTQLSVL.

The rearrangement links TRBV4-3 to TRBJ1-2, with unresolved D. Germline lookup yields CDR1 LGHNA and CDR2 YSLEER. Trimming left V 6 bases short and J 4 bases short, with 9 bases between. This CDR3 contains 12 residues. CDR3 coding DNA: TGCGCCAGCAGAGGAGGGAGCTATGGCTACACCTTC. It yields the protein CASRGGSYGYTF.

V is TRBV24-1 and J is TRBJ1-2; 8 nucleotides agree with TRBD1. This CDR3 is built from 13 residues. From germline, CDR1 is KGHDR and CDR2 SFDVKD. Trimming removed 8 bases from V and 6 bases from J; junction bases left unmatched: 7. This chain's CDR3 is CATTPGQGHGYTF. The CDR3 nucleotides read TGTGCCACCACCCCTGGACAGGGACATGGCTACACCTTC.

The table lists this clone with a few counts. The J gene is TRBJ2-3, the V gene TRBV9; maybe TRBD2 (6 bases). The CDR3 length is 13 residues. Germline CDR1 SGDLS, CDR2 YYNGEE. Trimming stripped 5 bases from V and 1 base from J, with 8 bases between. The CDR3: CASRGEGTDTQYF. Written as DNA, the CDR3 is TGTGCCAGCAGGGGGGAGGGCACAGATACGCAGTATTTT.